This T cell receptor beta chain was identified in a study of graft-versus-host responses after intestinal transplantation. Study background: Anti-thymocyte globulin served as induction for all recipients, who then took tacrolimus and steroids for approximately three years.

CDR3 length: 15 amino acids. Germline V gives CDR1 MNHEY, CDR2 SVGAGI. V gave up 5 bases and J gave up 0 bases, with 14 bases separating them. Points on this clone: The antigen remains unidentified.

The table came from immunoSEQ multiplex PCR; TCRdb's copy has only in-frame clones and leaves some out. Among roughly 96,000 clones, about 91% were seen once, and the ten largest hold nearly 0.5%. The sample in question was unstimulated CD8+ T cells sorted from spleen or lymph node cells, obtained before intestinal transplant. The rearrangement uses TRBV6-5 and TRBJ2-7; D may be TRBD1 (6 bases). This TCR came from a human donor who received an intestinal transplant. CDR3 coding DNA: TGTGCCAGCAGTCACAGGGACCCAAGCTCCTACGAGCAGTACTTC. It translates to CASSHRDPSSYEQYF.